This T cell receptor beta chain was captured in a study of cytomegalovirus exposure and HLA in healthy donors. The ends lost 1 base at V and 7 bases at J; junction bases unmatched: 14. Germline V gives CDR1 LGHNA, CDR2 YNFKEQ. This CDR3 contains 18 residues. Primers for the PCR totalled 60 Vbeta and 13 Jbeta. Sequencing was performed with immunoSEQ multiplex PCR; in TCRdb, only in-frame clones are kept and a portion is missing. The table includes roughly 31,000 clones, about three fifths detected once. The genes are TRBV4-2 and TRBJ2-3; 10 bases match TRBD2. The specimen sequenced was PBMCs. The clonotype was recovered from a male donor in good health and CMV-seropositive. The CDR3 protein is CASSQVRRYSGRPNTQYF. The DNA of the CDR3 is TGTGCCAGCAGCCAAGTTCGGCGGTATAGCGGGAGGCCTAATACGCAGTATTTT.